What follows are 24 T cell receptor beta chains derived from one specimen sequenced in a study of beta chain features in type 1 diabetes. These receptors have no known antigen. Findings and caveats of the study: Type 1 diabetes patients showed a moderate but significant shortening of TCRB CDR3s in all four CD4+ subsets.

The isolated RNA, all of it, was reverse transcribed, so expressed TCRB transcripts were what got sequenced. Here immunoSEQ multiplex PCR was the method, and the copy in TCRdb shows in-frame clones only, minus some. The sample shows some 250,000 clones, about 15% of them seen only once. Sequenced input: naive CD4+ T cells from blood. These receptors were collected from a man aged 30 to 39 with type 1 diabetes.

The V call is TRBV6-4, the J call TRBJ2-2, with 7 bases lining up with TRBD2. CDR3 length equals 16 residues. V lost 0 bases, J lost 0 bases, and 1 base stayed unmatched. Germline assignment: CDR1 MRHNA and CDR2 SNTAGT. The CDR3 sequence is CASSDSAGANTGELFF. The CDR3 DNA reads TGTGCCAGCAGTGACTCGGCGGGAGCGAACACCGGGGAGCTGTTTTTT.

The chain is built from TRBV19 and TRBJ2-4; 11 bases are a match to TRBD1. The CDR3 length is 19 residues. Germline V gene data show CDR1 as LNHDA and CDR2 as SQIVND (reference sequence). With 7 bases clipped from V and 0 bases from J, the junction kept 14 bases outside the gene matches. CDR3 region: CASIDITGTGGIAKNIQYF. CDR3 in DNA: TGTGCCAGTATCGATATTACCGGGACAGGGGGAATAGCCAAAAACATTCAGTACTTC.

This chain joins TRBV25-1 and TRBJ2-3; D ambiguous. Germline CDR1 is MGHDK and CDR2 is SYGVNS. CDR3 length equals 11 residues. Trimming took 5 bases from V and 3 from J, leaving 3 bases between them. This CDR3 reads CASSQTDTQYF. The CDR3 DNA is TGTGCCAGCAGTCAAACAGATACGCAGTATTTT.

This clone was recorded a few times. CDR3 sequence (DNA): TGTGCCAGCAGCGTAGAAGGGGGGGCCGTCTACGAGCAGTACTTC. It is translated as CASSVEGGAVYEQYF. J is TRBJ2-7 and V is TRBV9, with D perhaps matching TRBD2 (7 bases). There are 15 residues in the CDR3. Germline V lookup: CDR1 SGDLS, CDR2 YYNGEE. V lost 0 bases to trimming and J lost 3 bases, with 13 bases between them.

In nucleotides, the CDR3 is TGTGCCAGCAGCTGGCTCCGGGACAGGTGGACAGATACGCAGTATTTT. Translated, it gives CASSWLRDRWTDTQYF. J is TRBJ2-3 and V is TRBV5-4; 8 bases align to TRBD1. Germline V lookup: CDR1 SGHNT, CDR2 YYREEE (reference sequence). CDR3 length: 16 residues. V was clipped by 3 bases and J by 3 bases; unmatched bases: 9.

The chain employs TRBV15 and TRBJ2-5, with TRBD2 matching over 8 bases. The CDR3 sequence is 16 residues long. V shed 0 bases, J shed 3 bases, and the junction held 6 bases outside the gene matches. Per germline, CDR1 LNHNV and CDR2 YYDKDF (reference sequence). The CDR3 sequence: CATSRDGGLAEETQYF. Written as DNA, the CDR3 is TGTGCCACCAGCAGAGACGGAGGACTAGCAGAAGAGACCCAGTACTTC.

In its sample, this clone was seen a few times. The chain joins TRBV6-5 to TRBJ1-2; maybe TRBD1 (6 bases). The V end was cut by 4 bases, the J end by 4 bases, with 16 bases between. Germline CDR1 reads MNHEY; CDR2 reads SVGAGI. The CDR3 sequence is 15 residues long. The CDR3 loop reads CASSLSGGTSYGYTF. The CDR3 DNA reads as TGTGCCAGCAGTTTGTCGGGGGGGACAAGCTATGGCTACACCTTC.

This clone was found a few times. This CDR3 reads CASSLGGHYGYTF. The CDR3 DNA is TGTGCCAGCAGCTTAGGAGGGCACTATGGCTACACCTTC. The V gene is TRBV11-2, the J gene TRBJ1-2; the D is unclear. The CDR3 runs 13 residues. V lost 1 base to trimming and J lost 3 bases, with 6 bases between them. Germline V lookup: CDR1 SGHAT, CDR2 FQNNGV. Full variable domain (missing parts from reference TRBV11-2 and TRBJ1-2): EAGVAQSPRYKIIEKRQSVAFWCNPISGHATLYWYQQILGQGPKLLIQFQNNGVVDDSQLPKDRFSAERLKGVDSTLKIQPAKLEDSAVYLCASSLGGHYGYTFGSGTRLTVV.

This clone appeared a few times. J is TRBJ1-2 and V is TRBV11-3, with 8 bases identical to TRBD1. The CDR3 length is 13 residues. Germline V CDR1 and CDR2: SGHNT, YENEEA. After removal of 6 bases from V and 4 bases from J, the junction contained 4 bases not matched to a gene. As DNA, the CDR3 is TGTGCCAGCAGTTTGGACAGGGCCTATGGCTACACCTTC. It specifies CASSLDRAYGYTF.

This clone was seen a handful of times. The genes are TRBV18 and TRBJ2-3; no clear D. The CDR3 consists of 14 residues. The germline V gene encodes CDR1 KGHSH and CDR2 LQKENI. Trimming removed 0 bases at V and 1 base at J, with 5 bases between. The CDR3 region is CASSPPQGTDTQYF. The CDR3, as DNA: TGTGCCAGCTCACCACCCCAGGGCACAGATACGCAGTATTTT.

There are a few counts of this clone. V and J are TRBV9 and TRBJ2-7; D might be TRBD1 (6 bases). With 3 bases removed from V and 1 base from J, the gap between germline ends came to 23 bases. There are 18 residues in the CDR3. Germline V lookup: CDR1 SGDLS, CDR2 YYNGEE. The CDR3 loop reads CASSAGPTGQYGSYEQYF. The CDR3 bases are TGTGCCAGCAGCGCGGGACCGACAGGACAATACGGGTCCTACGAGCAGTACTTC.

The V and J genes are TRBV30 and TRBJ1-3; no clear D. The CDR3 consists of 15 residues. Germline assignment: CDR1 GTSNPN and CDR2 SVGIG (reference sequence). Trimming removed 5 bases at V and 0 bases at J, with 14 bases between. CDR3 sequence: CAWRRAANSGNTIYF. In DNA form, the CDR3 reads TGTGCCTGGCGGCGGGCGGCGAACTCTGGAAACACCATATATTTT.

The J gene is TRBJ2-7, the V gene TRBV9, with 7 bases identical to TRBD1. This CDR3 comprises 13 residues. The V gene's germline CDR1 is SGDLS and CDR2 YYNGEE. V lost 3 bases to trimming and J lost 6 bases; unmatched junction nucleotides: 6. The CDR3 sequence: CASSDGDRVEQYF. As DNA, the CDR3 is TGTGCCAGCAGCGACGGAGACAGGGTCGAGCAGTACTTC.

The V call is TRBV27, the J call TRBJ2-3, with 16 positions matching TRBD2. Germline assignment: CDR1 MNHEY and CDR2 SMNVEV (reference sequence). This CDR3 contains 19 residues. V was pared by 3 bases and J by 2 bases, with 8 bases of the junction left unmatched. The CDR3 nucleotides are TGTGCCAGCAGTTTCATGGGACTAGCGGGGGGGATGATCACAGATACGCAGTATTTT. Protein sequence: CASSFMGLAGGMITDTQYF.

This clone was seen more than once but under ten times. This chain connects TRBV2 to TRBJ2-7, with a weak D call TRBD1 (5 bases). From germline, CDR1 is SNHLY and CDR2 FYNNEI. The CDR3 is made up of 12 amino acids. The ends were cut back, 7 bases at V and 3 bases at J, with 10 bases in the middle. This chain's CDR3 is CASKRGSYEQYF. The CDR3 DNA is TGTGCCAGCAAAAGGGGAAGCTACGAGCAGTACTTC.

V and J are TRBV29-1 and TRBJ1-2; weak D call: TRBD1 (5 bases). The CDR3 is 15 residues long. Trimming took 7 bases from V and 1 from J, leaving 19 bases between them. The germline V gene encodes CDR1 SQVTM and CDR2 ANQGSEA. The DNA for the CDR3 is TGCAGCGGTACTCGTTTGGGGGAGGATAACTATGGCTACACCTTC. Protein: CSGTRLGEDNYGYTF.

The chain employs TRBV7-9 and TRBJ2-7; D is perhaps TRBD1 (5 bases). The length of the CDR3 is 12 residues. The germline V gene encodes CDR1 SEHNR and CDR2 FQNEAQ (reference sequence). Trimming took off 2 bases at V and 10 bases at J, with 12 bases between the two ends. The CDR3 DNA reads as TGTGCCAGCAGCTTACCCTGGACAAGTCAGTACTTC. Its translation: CASSLPWTSQYF.

This clone showed up just a few times. This chain joins TRBV20-1 and TRBJ2-1; no clear D gene. V lost 6 bases, J lost 10 bases, and 10 bases lay in between. Germline CDR1 is DFQATT and CDR2 is SNEGSKA (reference sequence). The CDR3 consists of 10 residues. The CDR3 region has the DNA TGCAGTGCCTCGGTGAGCGAGCAGTTCTTC. It yields the protein CSASVSEQFF.

This clone was picked up a small number of times. This chain joins TRBV9 and TRBJ2-6; TRBD2 aligns across 7 bases. From germline, CDR1 is SGDLS and CDR2 YYNGEE. V was pared by 3 bases and J by 3 bases, with 6 bases of the junction left unmatched. The CDR3 is 16 residues long. CDR3 coding DNA: TGTGCCAGCAGCGCCGGACTAGTCGGTGGGGCCAACGTCCTGACTTTC. As protein: CASSAGLVGGANVLTF. Complete variable domain (other parts from reference TRBV9 and TRBJ2-6): DSGVTQTPKHLITATGQRVTLRCSPRSGDLSVYWYQQSLDQGLQFLIQYYNGEERAKGNILERFSAQQFPDLHSELNLSSLELGDSALYFCASSAGLVGGANVLTFGAGSRLTVL.

This clone has a handful of counts. The chain uses TRBV6-5 and TRBJ1-1, with D unclear. The V end was cut by 4 bases, the J end by 8 bases, with 23 bases between. The CDR3 sequence is 16 residues long. Germline assignment: CDR1 MNHEY and CDR2 SVGAGI. The CDR3 coding sequence is TGTGCCAGCAGTTTCACCAGCGCCCTTCGCCAGTGGGAAGCTTTCTTT. It specifies CASSFTSALRQWEAFF.

This clone was seen a few times. This chain connects TRBV30 to TRBJ1-5; the D is unclear. This CDR3 has 15 amino acids. V was clipped by 0 bases and J by 2 bases, with 11 bases between them. Germline V lookup: CDR1 GTSNPN, CDR2 SVGIG (reference sequence). The CDR3 DNA is TGTGCCTGGAGTGTACTCGGAGATGGCAATCAGCCCCAGCATTTT. This encodes CAWSVLGDGNQPQHF.

This clone was seen a handful of times. The chain carries TRBV23-1 and TRBJ2-5, with TRBD1 matching 8 bases. The better agreement between TRBJ2-7 and the DNA end casts doubt on the J call. TRBV23-1 is flagged as an ORF with uncertain function. The CDR3 contains 15 residues. The CDR3, as DNA: TGCGCCAGCAGTCCGGTCCCGGGACAGGCCTACGAGCAGTACTTC. This encodes CASSPVPGQAYEQYF.

This clone was seen once. This CDR3 reads CASSPIVQETQYF. In DNA, the CDR3 is TGTGCCAGCTCACCCATAGTCCAAGAGACCCAGTACTTC. The chain links TRBV18 to TRBJ2-5; D remains ambiguous. V lost 3 bases and J lost 1, with 6 bases in between. Looked up from germline, CDR1 is KGHSH and CDR2 is LQKENI. The CDR3 is 13 amino acids.

The chain has TRBV5-1 and TRBJ2-7, with TRBD2 matching over 7 bases. Germline V gene sequence: CDR1 SGHRS, CDR2 YFSETQ. The CDR3 runs to 15 residues. After removal of 1 base from V and 3 bases from J, the junction contained 7 bases not matched to a gene. This chain's CDR3 is CASSLSAGEGYEQYF. CDR3 DNA sequence: TGCGCCAGCAGCTTGTCGGCGGGAGAAGGCTACGAGCAGTACTTC. Full variable domain (rest looked up from reference TRBV5-1 and TRBJ2-7): KAGVTQTPRYLIKTRGQQVTLSCSPISGHRSVSWYQQTPGQGLQFLFEYFSETQRNKGNFPGRFSGRQFSNSRSEMNVSTLELGDSALYLCASSLSAGEGYEQYFGPGTRLTVT.